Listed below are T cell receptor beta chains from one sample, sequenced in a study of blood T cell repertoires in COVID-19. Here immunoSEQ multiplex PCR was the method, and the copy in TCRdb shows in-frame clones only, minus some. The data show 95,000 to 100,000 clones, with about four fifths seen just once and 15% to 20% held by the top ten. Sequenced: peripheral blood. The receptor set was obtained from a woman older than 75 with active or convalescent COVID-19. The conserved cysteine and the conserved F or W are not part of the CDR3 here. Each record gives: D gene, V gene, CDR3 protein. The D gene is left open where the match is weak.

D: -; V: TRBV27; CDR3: ASSLGNEQY
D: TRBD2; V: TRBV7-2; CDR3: ASSLDSGSYNEQF
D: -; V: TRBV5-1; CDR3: ASSLANGGEKLF
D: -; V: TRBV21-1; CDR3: ASSKPTQLHEQY
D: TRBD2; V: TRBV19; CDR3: ASSTRASGTYEQY
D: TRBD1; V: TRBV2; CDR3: ASRGGQSSSTNEKLF
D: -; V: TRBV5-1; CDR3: ASSSGANTGELF
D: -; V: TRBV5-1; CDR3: ASSFGVEETQY
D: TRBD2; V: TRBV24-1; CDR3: ATSDPRASGRNTQY
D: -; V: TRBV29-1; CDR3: SVGPGDEQF
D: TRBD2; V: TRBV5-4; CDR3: ASSLARGLAGELF
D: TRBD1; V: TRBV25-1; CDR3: ASSEGTGFTSTDTQY
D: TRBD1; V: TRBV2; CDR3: ASSGQGLLNTIY
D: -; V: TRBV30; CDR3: AWSTNYEQY
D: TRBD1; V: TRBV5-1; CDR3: ASRLQGAQETQY
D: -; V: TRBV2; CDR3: ASSEIVGKVSGANVLT
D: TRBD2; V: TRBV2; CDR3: ASSDRLAGVREQY
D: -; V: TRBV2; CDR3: ASSATAYEQY
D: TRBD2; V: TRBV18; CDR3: ASSASSGGYEQY
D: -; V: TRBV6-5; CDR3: ASSYSIRGGEKLF
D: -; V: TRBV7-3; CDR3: ASSQGLADQETQY